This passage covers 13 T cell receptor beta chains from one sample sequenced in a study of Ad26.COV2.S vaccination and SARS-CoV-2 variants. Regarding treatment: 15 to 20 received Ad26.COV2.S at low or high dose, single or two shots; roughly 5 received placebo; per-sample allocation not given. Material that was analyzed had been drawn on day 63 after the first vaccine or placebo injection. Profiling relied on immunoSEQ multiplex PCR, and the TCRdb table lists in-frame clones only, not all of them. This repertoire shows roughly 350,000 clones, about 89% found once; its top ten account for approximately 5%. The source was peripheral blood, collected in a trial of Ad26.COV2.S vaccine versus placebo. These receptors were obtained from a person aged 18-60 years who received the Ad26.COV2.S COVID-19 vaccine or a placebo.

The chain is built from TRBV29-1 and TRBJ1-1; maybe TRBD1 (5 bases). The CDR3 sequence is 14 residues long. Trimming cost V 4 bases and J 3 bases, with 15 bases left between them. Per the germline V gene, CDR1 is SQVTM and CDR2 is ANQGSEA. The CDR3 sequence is CSVAGWGIYTEAFF. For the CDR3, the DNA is TGCAGCGTTGCGGGCTGGGGGATATACACTGAAGCTTTCTTT.

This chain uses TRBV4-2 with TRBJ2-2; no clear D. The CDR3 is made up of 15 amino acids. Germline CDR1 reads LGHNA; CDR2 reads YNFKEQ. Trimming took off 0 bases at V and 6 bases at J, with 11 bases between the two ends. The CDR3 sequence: CASSQDSSGAGELFF. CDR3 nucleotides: TGTGCCAGCAGCCAAGATTCAAGTGGCGCCGGGGAGCTGTTTTTT.

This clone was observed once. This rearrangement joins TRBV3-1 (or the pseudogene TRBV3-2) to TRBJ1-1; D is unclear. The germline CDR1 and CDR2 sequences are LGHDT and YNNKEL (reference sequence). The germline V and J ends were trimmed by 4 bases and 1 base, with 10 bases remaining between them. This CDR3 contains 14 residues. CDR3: CASSRGRKNTEAFF. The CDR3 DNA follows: TGTGCCAGCAGCCGAGGACGGAAGAACACTGAAGCTTTCTTT.

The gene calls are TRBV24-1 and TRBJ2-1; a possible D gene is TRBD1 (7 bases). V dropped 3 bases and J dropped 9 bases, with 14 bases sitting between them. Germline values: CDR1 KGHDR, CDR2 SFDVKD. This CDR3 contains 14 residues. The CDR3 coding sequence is TGTGCCACCAGTGATCGGGGGACAGCGTTTGAGCAGTTCTTC. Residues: CATSDRGTAFEQFF.

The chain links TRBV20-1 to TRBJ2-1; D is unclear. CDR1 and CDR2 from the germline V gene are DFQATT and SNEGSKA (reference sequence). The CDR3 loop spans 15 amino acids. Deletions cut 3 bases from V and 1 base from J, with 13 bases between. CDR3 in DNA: TGCAGTGCTAGTTATACAGCGCATTCCTACAATGAGCAGTTCTTC. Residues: CSASYTAHSYNEQFF.

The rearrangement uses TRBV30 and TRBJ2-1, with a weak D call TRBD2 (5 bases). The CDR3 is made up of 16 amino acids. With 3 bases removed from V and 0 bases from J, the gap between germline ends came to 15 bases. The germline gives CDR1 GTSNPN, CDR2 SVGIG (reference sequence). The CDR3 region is CAWSKGRGVSYNEQFF. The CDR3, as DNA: TGTGCCTGGAGCAAAGGTCGGGGTGTCTCCTACAATGAGCAGTTCTTC.

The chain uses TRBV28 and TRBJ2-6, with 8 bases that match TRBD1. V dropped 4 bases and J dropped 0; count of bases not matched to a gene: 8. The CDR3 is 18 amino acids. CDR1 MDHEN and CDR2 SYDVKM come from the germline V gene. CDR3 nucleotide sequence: TGTGCCAGCAGTTCCGCCGGGACAGGAGCCTCTGGGGCCAACGTCCTGACTTTC. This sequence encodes CASSSAGTGASGANVLTF.

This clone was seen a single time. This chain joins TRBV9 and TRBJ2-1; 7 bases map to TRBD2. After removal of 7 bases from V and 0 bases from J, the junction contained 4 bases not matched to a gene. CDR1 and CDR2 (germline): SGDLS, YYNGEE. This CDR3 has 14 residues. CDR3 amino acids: CASSSSGSYNEQFF. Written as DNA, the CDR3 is TGTGCCAGCTCCTCTAGCGGCTCCTACAATGAGCAGTTCTTC.

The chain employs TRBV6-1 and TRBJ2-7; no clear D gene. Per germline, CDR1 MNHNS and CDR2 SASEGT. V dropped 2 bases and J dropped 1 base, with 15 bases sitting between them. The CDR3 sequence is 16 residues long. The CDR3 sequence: CASSEYAPEPSYEQYF. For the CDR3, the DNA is TGTGCCAGCAGTGAATATGCGCCGGAGCCATCCTACGAGCAGTACTTC.

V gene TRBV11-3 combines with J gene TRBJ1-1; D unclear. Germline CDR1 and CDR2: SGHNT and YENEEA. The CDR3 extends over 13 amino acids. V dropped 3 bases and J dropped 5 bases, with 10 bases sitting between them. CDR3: CASSFSGVTEAFF. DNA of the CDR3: TGTGCCAGCAGCTTTAGTGGGGTTACTGAAGCTTTCTTT.

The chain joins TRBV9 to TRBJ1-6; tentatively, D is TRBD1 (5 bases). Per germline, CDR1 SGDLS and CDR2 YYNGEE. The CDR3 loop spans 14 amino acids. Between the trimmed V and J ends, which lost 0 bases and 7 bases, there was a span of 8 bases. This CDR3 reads CASSVGGVNSPLHF. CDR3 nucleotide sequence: TGTGCCAGCAGCGTAGGGGGCGTAAATTCACCCCTCCACTTT.

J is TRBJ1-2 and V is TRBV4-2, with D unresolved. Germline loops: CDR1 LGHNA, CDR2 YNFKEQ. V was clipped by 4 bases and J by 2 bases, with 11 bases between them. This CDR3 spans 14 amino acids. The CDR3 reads CASSLGRTNYGYTF. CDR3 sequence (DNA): TGTGCCAGCAGCCTTGGCCGCACGAACTATGGCTACACCTTC.

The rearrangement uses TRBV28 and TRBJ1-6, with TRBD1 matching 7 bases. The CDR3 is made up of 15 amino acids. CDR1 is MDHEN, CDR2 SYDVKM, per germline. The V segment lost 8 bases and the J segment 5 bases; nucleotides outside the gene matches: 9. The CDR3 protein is CASERQGWDNSPLHF. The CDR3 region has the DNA TGTGCCAGCGAGCGACAGGGTTGGGATAATTCACCCCTCCACTTT. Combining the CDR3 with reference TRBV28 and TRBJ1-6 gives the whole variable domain DVKVTQSSRYLVKRTGEKVFLECVQDMDHENMFWYRQDPGLGLRLIYFSYDVKMKEKGDIPEGYSVSREKKERFSLILESASTNQTSMYLCASERQGWDNSPLHFGNGTRLTVT.